A selection of T cell receptor beta chains follows, all from one sample in a study of blood T cell repertoires in COVID-19. Some clones are missing from TCRdb's copy, which holds only in-frame ones; the method was immunoSEQ multiplex PCR. This sample has about 98,000 clones, with about four fifths found just once. Specimen: peripheral blood. These receptors originate from a man older than 75 with acute or convalescent COVID-19. CDR3s leave out the opening cysteine and the closing phenylalanine or tryptophan. The order of the fields is V gene, clone size, CDR3 protein. Some rows mark clone size as missing; the rest say once, few, many or name a class of expanded clone.

>TRBV30|.
AWSYRGQGRELF
>TRBV7-2|.
ASSILQGSSPLH
>TRBV19|.
ASSPRDTQNIQY
>TRBV6-5|.
ASSKLRQGTF
>TRBV29-1|.
SVEGGQKNIQY
>TRBV6-5|.
AAEGVNTIY
>TRBV7-2|.
ASSSATGGKAF
>TRBV7-2|.
ASSLQKNTEAF
>TRBV19|.
ASSIATNQPQH
>TRBV9|.
ASSVGGSYNEQF
>TRBV5-4|.
ASSLDFSNTGELF
>TRBV27|.
ASSLYAGPLNTEAF
>TRBV7-9|few
ASKPGDTEAF
>TRBV5-5|.
ASWAASTDTQY
>TRBV9|.
ASSVGGQGADTQY
>TRBV28|.
ASSFSSYEQY